A selection of T cell receptor beta chains follows, all from one sample in a study of CD8 T cells in Susac syndrome. One entry per CDR3 protein, called by TCRdb with MiXCR from the immunoSEQ multiplex PCR reads. Of about 140,000 distinct CDR3 sequences listed, nearly 95% are singletons. The sequenced sample consisted of CD8+ T cells from PBMCs. The source of these receptors is a human donor in good health. CDR3s include the opening cysteine and the closing phenylalanine or tryptophan. A D gene is named only where the DNA matches it firmly. The size entry is marked missing in some rows and otherwise reads once, few, many or a size class.

clone size: -; V gene: TRBV29-1; J gene: TRBJ2-7; D gene: TRBD1; CDR3 length: 12; CDR3 DNA: TGCAGCGTTCAAACAGGGGTAGGTGAGCAGTACTTC; CDR3 protein: CSVQTGVGEQYF
clone size: -; V gene: TRBV7-9; J gene: TRBJ2-6; D gene: -; CDR3 length: 14; CDR3 DNA: TGTGCCAGCGCAGGGGTTTCTGGGGCCAACGTCCTGACTTTC; CDR3 protein: CASAGVSGANVLTF
clone size: -; V gene: TRBV19; J gene: TRBJ2-2; D gene: TRBD1; CDR3 length: 15; CDR3 DNA: TGTGCCAGTTTAGCAGGACAGGCAAACACCGGGGAGCTGTTTTTT; CDR3 protein: CASLAGQANTGELFF
clone size: -; V gene: TRBV29-1; J gene: TRBJ2-2; D gene: -; CDR3 length: 13; CDR3 DNA: TGCAGCGTTTTCTGGGCGACGACCGGGGAGCTGTTTTTT; CDR3 protein: CSVFWATTGELFF
clone size: -; V gene: TRBV28; J gene: TRBJ2-3; D gene: TRBD1; CDR3 length: 16; CDR3 DNA: TGTGCCAGCAGTTTATTAGACAGGGGGCATGAAGATACGCAGTATTTT; CDR3 protein: CASSLLDRGHEDTQYF
clone size: -; V gene: TRBV9; J gene: TRBJ2-5; D gene: TRBD2; CDR3 length: 14; CDR3 DNA: TGTGCCAGCAGCCGAACTAGCGGGAGTGAGACCCAGTACTTC; CDR3 protein: CASSRTSGSETQYF
clone size: -; V gene: TRBV7-6; J gene: TRBJ2-1; D gene: -; CDR3 length: 13; CDR3 DNA: TGTGCCAGCAGCTTAGTAGGCCGGAGTGAGCAGTTCTTC; CDR3 protein: CASSLVGRSEQFF
clone size: -; V gene: TRBV9; J gene: TRBJ2-7; D gene: -; CDR3 length: 15; CDR3 DNA: TGTGCCAGCAGCGTAGGGGGAGAAGGATCCTACGAGCAGTACTTC; CDR3 protein: CASSVGGEGSYEQYF
clone size: once; V gene: TRBV15; J gene: TRBJ2-7; D gene: -; CDR3 length: 16; CDR3 DNA: TGTGCCACCAGCAGAGATGGGGGGCGGGAAGCCTACGAGCAGTACTTC; CDR3 protein: CATSRDGGREAYEQYF
clone size: -; V gene: TRBV7-9; J gene: TRBJ2-1; D gene: -; CDR3 length: 15; CDR3 DNA: TGTGCCAGCAGCTTAGTTGGGAGCTCCTACAATGAGCAGTTCTTC; CDR3 protein: CASSLVGSSYNEQFF
clone size: once; V gene: TRBV27; J gene: TRBJ2-1; D gene: TRBD2; CDR3 length: 14; CDR3 DNA: TGTGCCAGCAAATCTAGCGGGGGTTGGAATGAGCAGTTCTTC; CDR3 protein: CASKSSGGWNEQFF
clone size: -; V gene: TRBV27; J gene: TRBJ2-3; D gene: -; CDR3 length: 13; CDR3 DNA: TGTGCCAGCAGTTTATGGGCCACAGATACGCAGTATTTT; CDR3 protein: CASSLWATDTQYF
clone size: -; V gene: TRBV4-3; J gene: TRBJ2-4; D gene: TRBD1; CDR3 length: 13; CDR3 DNA: TGCGCCAGCAGCCACCACGACAGGGGCATTCAGTACTTC; CDR3 protein: CASSHHDRGIQYF
clone size: -; V gene: TRBV29-1; J gene: TRBJ2-3; D gene: TRBD1; CDR3 length: 14; CDR3 DNA: TGCAGCTCCGCGGGGACAGGGGCGGGAGATACGCAGTATTTT; CDR3 protein: CSSAGTGAGDTQYF
clone size: -; V gene: TRBV28; J gene: TRBJ1-1; D gene: -; CDR3 length: 15; CDR3 DNA: TGTGCCAGCAGTCCGGAACATGAGGGCAACACTGAAGCTTTCTTT; CDR3 protein: CASSPEHEGNTEAFF
clone size: -; V gene: TRBV3-1; J gene: TRBJ1-2; D gene: -; CDR3 length: 13; CDR3 DNA: TGTGCCAGCAGCCAAGACCGGGGACATGGCTACACCTTC; CDR3 protein: CASSQDRGHGYTF
clone size: -; V gene: TRBV12-3/TRBV12-4; J gene: TRBJ2-1; D gene: -; CDR3 length: 12; CDR3 DNA: TGTGCCAGCAGCTCTGACCCGGATGAGCAGTTCTTC; CDR3 protein: CASSSDPDEQFF
clone size: -; V gene: TRBV25-1; J gene: TRBJ2-7; D gene: TRBD1; CDR3 length: 14; CDR3 DNA: TGTGCCAGCAGTCGTCGAAGGGACAGCGGCGAGCAGTACTTC; CDR3 protein: CASSRRRDSGEQYF
clone size: -; V gene: TRBV30; J gene: TRBJ1-1; D gene: -; CDR3 length: 11; CDR3 DNA: TGTGCCTGGAGTACGAACACTGAAGCTTTCTTT; CDR3 protein: CAWSTNTEAFF
clone size: -; V gene: TRBV27; J gene: TRBJ2-1; D gene: -; CDR3 length: 14; CDR3 DNA: TGTGCCAGCAGTTTCCAGACAATTGACAATGAGCAGTTCTTC; CDR3 protein: CASSFQTIDNEQFF
clone size: -; V gene: TRBV7-3; J gene: TRBJ2-1; D gene: TRBD2; CDR3 length: 15; CDR3 DNA: TGTGCCAGCAGCTCGACGGGACTAGCATTCGATGAGCAGTTCTTC; CDR3 protein: CASSSTGLAFDEQFF
clone size: -; V gene: TRBV27; J gene: TRBJ2-7; D gene: -; CDR3 length: 13; CDR3 DNA: TGTGCCAGCAGTTCCCAGGACTCCTACGAGCAGTACTTC; CDR3 protein: CASSSQDSYEQYF
clone size: -; V gene: TRBV28; J gene: TRBJ2-7; D gene: TRBD1; CDR3 length: 14; CDR3 DNA: TGTGCCAGCAGTTTAGGACAGGTGTCCTACGAGCAGTACTTC; CDR3 protein: CASSLGQVSYEQYF
clone size: once; V gene: TRBV12-3/TRBV12-4; J gene: TRBJ2-7; D gene: TRBD2; CDR3 length: 14; CDR3 DNA: TGTGCCAGCAGGCCGGTCGGCGCGGGGGGCGAGCAGTACTTC; CDR3 protein: CASRPVGAGGEQYF
clone size: -; V gene: TRBV4-3; J gene: TRBJ2-7; D gene: TRBD2; CDR3 length: 15; CDR3 DNA: TGCGCCAGCAGCCAAGTCAGCGGGAGATACTACGAGCAGTACTTC; CDR3 protein: CASSQVSGRYYEQYF
clone size: -; V gene: TRBV7-6; J gene: TRBJ2-6; D gene: -; CDR3 length: 15; CDR3 DNA: TGTGCCAGCAGCTTAGAAGGGGCCGGGGCCAACGTCCTGACTTTC; CDR3 protein: CASSLEGAGANVLTF
clone size: -; V gene: TRBV28; J gene: TRBJ1-4; D gene: -; CDR3 length: 14; CDR3 DNA: TGTGCCAGCAGTTCGGTCGGGAGAAATGAAAAACTGTTTTTT; CDR3 protein: CASSSVGRNEKLFF
clone size: -; V gene: TRBV4-2; J gene: TRBJ2-7; D gene: TRBD1; CDR3 length: 17; CDR3 DNA: TGTGCCAGCAGCCAAGGGGGGACAGGGTTGTTTTCCTACGAGCAGTACTTC; CDR3 protein: CASSQGGTGLFSYEQYF
clone size: -; V gene: TRBV27; J gene: TRBJ2-4; D gene: -; CDR3 length: 15; CDR3 DNA: TGTGCCAGCAGTTTATTGGGGGGGCCCAAAAACATTCAGTACTTC; CDR3 protein: CASSLLGGPKNIQYF
clone size: -; V gene: TRBV20-1; J gene: TRBJ2-3; D gene: -; CDR3 length: 9; CDR3 DNA: TGCAGTCCGACGAGGGCGCAGTATTTT; CDR3 protein: CSPTRAQYF
clone size: -; V gene: TRBV9; J gene: TRBJ2-1; D gene: -; CDR3 length: 14; CDR3 DNA: TGTGCCAGCAGCCCGTGGGGTTCCGACAATGAGCAGTTCTTC; CDR3 protein: CASSPWGSDNEQFF
clone size: -; V gene: TRBV24-1; J gene: TRBJ1-5; D gene: TRBD1; CDR3 length: 12; CDR3 DNA: TGTGCCACACAGGGGGCAGGGCAGCCCCAGCATTTT; CDR3 protein: CATQGAGQPQHF
clone size: -; V gene: TRBV27; J gene: TRBJ2-7; D gene: -; CDR3 length: 16; CDR3 DNA: TGTGCCAGCAGTGCCGTTAGAGCGAGCGCGTACTACGAGCAGTACTTC; CDR3 protein: CASSAVRASAYYEQYF
clone size: -; V gene: TRBV29-1; J gene: TRBJ1-1; D gene: TRBD1; CDR3 length: 13; CDR3 DNA: TGCAGCGTTGAGACAGGGGGGTACACTGAAGCTTTCTTT; CDR3 protein: CSVETGGYTEAFF
clone size: few; V gene: TRBV19; J gene: TRBJ2-1; D gene: TRBD2; CDR3 length: 16; CDR3 DNA: TGTGCCAGTAGTTTGACTAGCGGGAGCTCCTACAATGAGCAGTTCTTC; CDR3 protein: CASSLTSGSSYNEQFF
clone size: -; V gene: TRBV6-5; J gene: TRBJ2-7; D gene: -; CDR3 length: 15; CDR3 DNA: TGTGCCAGCAGTCTAAACCTTCTTGGGACCTACGAGCAGTACTTC; CDR3 protein: CASSLNLLGTYEQYF
clone size: -; V gene: TRBV15; J gene: TRBJ2-1; D gene: -; CDR3 length: 15; CDR3 DNA: TGTGCCACCAGCAGAGCACAGGCGACCTACAATGAGCAGTTCTTC; CDR3 protein: CATSRAQATYNEQFF
clone size: -; V gene: TRBV5-6; J gene: TRBJ2-1; D gene: -; CDR3 length: 16; CDR3 DNA: TGTGCCAGCAGCTTGGAACTCCTCGCCGGAGTAAATGAGCAGTTCTTC; CDR3 protein: CASSLELLAGVNEQFF
clone size: -; V gene: TRBV7-9; J gene: TRBJ2-2; D gene: -; CDR3 length: 14; CDR3 DNA: TGTGCCAGCAGCTTCTTGCTAGCGTCCGGGGAGCTGTTTTTT; CDR3 protein: CASSFLLASGELFF
clone size: few; V gene: TRBV12-3/TRBV12-4; J gene: TRBJ2-7; D gene: -; CDR3 length: 12; CDR3 DNA: TGTGCCAGCAGTTTAGTAACCTACGAGCAGTACTTC; CDR3 protein: CASSLVTYEQYF
clone size: -; V gene: TRBV20-1; J gene: TRBJ2-7; D gene: -; CDR3 length: 14; CDR3 DNA: TGCAGTGCTAGATCTTCCGGGGTCATCTACGAGCAGTACTTC; CDR3 protein: CSARSSGVIYEQYF
clone size: -; V gene: TRBV28; J gene: TRBJ2-1; D gene: -; CDR3 length: 12; CDR3 DNA: TGTGCCAGCCAATTCGCCTACAATGAGCAGTTCTTC; CDR3 protein: CASQFAYNEQFF
clone size: -; V gene: TRBV4-1; J gene: TRBJ2-1; D gene: -; CDR3 length: 17; CDR3 DNA: TGCGCCAGCAGCCAAGATACTGGTAGCGGCTCCTACAATGAGCAGTTCTTC; CDR3 protein: CASSQDTGSGSYNEQFF
clone size: -; V gene: TRBV30; J gene: TRBJ1-1; D gene: -; CDR3 length: 8; CDR3 DNA: TGTGCCCTGGATTGGGCTTTCTTT; CDR3 protein: CALDWAFF
clone size: -; V gene: TRBV20-1; J gene: TRBJ2-7; D gene: TRBD1; CDR3 length: 14; CDR3 DNA: TGCAGTGCTGAGACCGGGACAGAAACCTACGAGCAGTACTTC; CDR3 protein: CSAETGTETYEQYF
clone size: once; V gene: TRBV5-1; J gene: TRBJ2-6; D gene: -; CDR3 length: 16; CDR3 DNA: TGCGCCAGCAGCTTGGCGAGCGGCACCGGGGCCAACGTCCTGACTTTC; CDR3 protein: CASSLASGTGANVLTF
clone size: -; V gene: TRBV29-1; J gene: TRBJ1-5; D gene: -; CDR3 length: 12; CDR3 DNA: TGCAGCGTTGAGGGGGGAGATCAGCCCCAGCATTTT; CDR3 protein: CSVEGGDQPQHF
clone size: -; V gene: TRBV4-3; J gene: TRBJ2-3; D gene: TRBD2; CDR3 length: 16; CDR3 DNA: TGCGCCAGCAGCCAAGTCCTAGCGGGACTCACAGATACGCAGTATTTT; CDR3 protein: CASSQVLAGLTDTQYF
clone size: -; V gene: TRBV7-9; J gene: TRBJ2-3; D gene: -; CDR3 length: 15; CDR3 DNA: TGTGCCAGCAGCATACGCCAGGCCCTGATGGATACGCAGTATTTT; CDR3 protein: CASSIRQALMDTQYF
clone size: -; V gene: TRBV28; J gene: TRBJ2-5; D gene: TRBD2; CDR3 length: 14; CDR3 DNA: TGTGCCAGCTCAGCGGGAGGTCATCAAGAGACCCAGTACTTC; CDR3 protein: CASSAGGHQETQYF
clone size: -; V gene: TRBV21-1; J gene: TRBJ2-3; D gene: -; CDR3 length: 16; CDR3 DNA: TGTGCCACCCGAAGACCCAGGTCTACCCAAACAGATACGCAGTATTTT; CDR3 protein: CATRRPRSTQTDTQYF
clone size: -; V gene: TRBV27; J gene: TRBJ2-1; D gene: -; CDR3 length: 13; CDR3 DNA: TGTGCCAGCAGTTTTGGGCTTTCCAATGAGCAGTTCTTC; CDR3 protein: CASSFGLSNEQFF
clone size: -; V gene: TRBV7-6; J gene: TRBJ2-7; D gene: -; CDR3 length: 13; CDR3 DNA: TGTGCCAGCACCCCCGCGCCGGAGTACGAGCAGTACTTC; CDR3 protein: CASTPAPEYEQYF
clone size: -; V gene: TRBV20-1; J gene: TRBJ2-1; D gene: TRBD2; CDR3 length: 16; CDR3 DNA: TGCAGTGCTAAGCCTAGCGGGAGGGCCATCTACAATGAGCAGTTCTTC; CDR3 protein: CSAKPSGRAIYNEQFF
clone size: -; V gene: TRBV7-8; J gene: TRBJ2-5; D gene: -; CDR3 length: 11; CDR3 DNA: TGTGCCAGCAGCTTTACTGAGACCCAGTACTTC; CDR3 protein: CASSFTETQYF
clone size: -; V gene: TRBV5-1; J gene: TRBJ2-3; D gene: TRBD2; CDR3 length: 14; CDR3 DNA: TGCGCCAGCAGTTTCGCGGGAGCGACAGATACGCAGTATTTT; CDR3 protein: CASSFAGATDTQYF
clone size: -; V gene: TRBV13; J gene: TRBJ2-6; D gene: TRBD1; CDR3 length: 17; CDR3 DNA: TGTGCCAGCAGCTCCATCGGGACAGGACTTGGGGCCAACGTCCTGACTTTC; CDR3 protein: CASSSIGTGLGANVLTF